This T cell receptor beta chain was obtained from a study of Ad26.COV2.S vaccination and SARS-CoV-2 variants. Study findings and constraints: Vaccinated individuals (as opposed to placebo recipients) had higher spike-specific TCR breadth. Those who received vaccine or placebo ended up with similar non-spike TCR breadth.

This clone was seen a single time. Antigen unknown. Sequencing used immunoSEQ multiplex PCR; TCRdb keeps in-frame clones, though not all of them. The sample has just over 350,000 clones; 80% to 90% are singletons. The treatment: 15 to 20 received Ad26.COV2.S at low or high dose, single or two shots; five or six received placebo; per-sample allocation not given. Specimen acquisition occurred on day 63 following the initial vaccine or placebo injection. An 18-55-year-old adult in Boston served as donor. V was shortened by 5 bases and J by 2 bases, with 7 bases between the two germline ends. CDR3 length: 14 residues. The germline V gene has CDR1 PRHDT and CDR2 FYEKMQ (reference sequence).

V and J are TRBV13 and TRBJ2-6; D uncertain. The TCR sequence derives from a person aged 18-60 years who received the Ad26.COV2.S COVID-19 vaccine or a placebo. This sample comprised peripheral blood, obtained in a trial of Ad26.COV2.S vaccine versus placebo. The CDR3 region is CASSHQAGANVLTF. In DNA, the CDR3 is TGTGCCAGCAGCCATCAGGCTGGGGCCAACGTCCTGACTTTC.